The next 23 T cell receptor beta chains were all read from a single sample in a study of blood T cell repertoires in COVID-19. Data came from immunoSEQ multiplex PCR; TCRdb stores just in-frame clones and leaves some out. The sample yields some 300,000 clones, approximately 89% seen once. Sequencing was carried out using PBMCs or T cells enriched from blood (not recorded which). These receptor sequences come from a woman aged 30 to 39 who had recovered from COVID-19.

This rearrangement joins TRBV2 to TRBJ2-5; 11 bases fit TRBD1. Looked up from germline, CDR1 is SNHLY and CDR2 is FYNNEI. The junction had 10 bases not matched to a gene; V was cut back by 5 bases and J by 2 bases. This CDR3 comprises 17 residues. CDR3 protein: CASSSTRTGGWQETQYF. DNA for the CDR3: TGTGCCAGCAGTTCCACTAGGACAGGGGGCTGGCAAGAGACCCAGTACTTC.

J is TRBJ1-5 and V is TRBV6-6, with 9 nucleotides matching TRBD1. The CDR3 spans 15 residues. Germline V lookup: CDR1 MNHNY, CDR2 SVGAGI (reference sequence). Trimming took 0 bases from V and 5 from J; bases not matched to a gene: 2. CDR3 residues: CASSYSRQGDQPQHF. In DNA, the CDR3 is TGTGCCAGCAGTTACTCGAGACAGGGGGATCAGCCCCAGCATTTT.

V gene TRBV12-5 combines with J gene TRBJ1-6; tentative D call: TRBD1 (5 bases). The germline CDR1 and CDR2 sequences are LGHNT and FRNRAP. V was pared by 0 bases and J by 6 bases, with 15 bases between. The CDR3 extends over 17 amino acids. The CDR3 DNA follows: TGTGCTAGTGGTTTGGTACTGGGGCAGAGGCGTAATTCACCCCTCCACTTT. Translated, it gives CASGLVLGQRRNSPLHF.

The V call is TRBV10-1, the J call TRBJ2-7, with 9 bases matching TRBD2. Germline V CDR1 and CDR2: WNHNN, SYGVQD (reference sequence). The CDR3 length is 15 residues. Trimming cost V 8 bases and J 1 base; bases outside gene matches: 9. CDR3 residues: CASLEASGASYEQYF. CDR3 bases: TGCGCCAGCCTAGAGGCTAGCGGGGCTTCCTACGAGCAGTACTTC.

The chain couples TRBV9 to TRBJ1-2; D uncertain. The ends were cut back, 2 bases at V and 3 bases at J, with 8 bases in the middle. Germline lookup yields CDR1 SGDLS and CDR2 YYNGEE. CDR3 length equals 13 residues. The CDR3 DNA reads TGTGCCAGCAGCGTCGTGTCAGACTATGGCTACACCTTC. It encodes CASSVVSDYGYTF.

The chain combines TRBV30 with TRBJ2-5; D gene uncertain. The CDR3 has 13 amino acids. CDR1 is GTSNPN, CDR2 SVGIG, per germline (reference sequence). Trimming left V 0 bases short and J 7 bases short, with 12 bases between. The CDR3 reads CAWSVERYGTQYF. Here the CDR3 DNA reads TGTGCCTGGAGTGTAGAGCGTTACGGGACCCAGTACTTC. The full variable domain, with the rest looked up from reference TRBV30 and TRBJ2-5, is SQTIHQWPATLVQPVGSPLSLECTVEGTSNPNLYWYRQAAGRGLQLLFYSVGIGQISSEVPQNLSASRPQDRQFILSSKKLLLSDSGFYLCAWSVERYGTQYFGPGTRLLVL.

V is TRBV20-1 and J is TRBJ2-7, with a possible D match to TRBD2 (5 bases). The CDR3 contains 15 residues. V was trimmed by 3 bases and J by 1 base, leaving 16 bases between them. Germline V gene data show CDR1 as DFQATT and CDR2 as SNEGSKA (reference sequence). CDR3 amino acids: CSASGSPPSSYEQYF. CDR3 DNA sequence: TGCAGTGCTAGTGGGAGCCCCCCTAGTTCCTACGAGCAGTACTTC.

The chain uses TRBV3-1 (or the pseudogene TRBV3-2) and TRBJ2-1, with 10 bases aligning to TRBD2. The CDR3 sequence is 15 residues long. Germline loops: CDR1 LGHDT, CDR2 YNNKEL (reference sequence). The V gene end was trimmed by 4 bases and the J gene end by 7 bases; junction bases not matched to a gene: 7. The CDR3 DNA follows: TGTGCCAGCAGCCCCCGGACTAGCGGCTCTAATGAGCAGTTCTTC. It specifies CASSPRTSGSNEQFF.

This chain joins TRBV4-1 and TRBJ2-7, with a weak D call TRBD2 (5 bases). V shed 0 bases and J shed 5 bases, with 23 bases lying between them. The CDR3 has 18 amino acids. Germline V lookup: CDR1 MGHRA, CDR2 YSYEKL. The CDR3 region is CASSQDLRWSLRVHEQYF. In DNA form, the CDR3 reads TGCGCCAGCAGCCAAGACCTTAGGTGGAGCTTGAGGGTCCACGAGCAGTACTTC.

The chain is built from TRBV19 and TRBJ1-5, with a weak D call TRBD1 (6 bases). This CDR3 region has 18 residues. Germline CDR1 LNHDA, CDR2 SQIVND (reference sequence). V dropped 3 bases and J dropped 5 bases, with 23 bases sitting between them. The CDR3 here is CASSIYGQGTLTDQPQHF. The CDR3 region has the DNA TGTGCCAGTAGTATTTATGGGCAGGGGACCCTGACCGATCAGCCCCAGCATTTT.

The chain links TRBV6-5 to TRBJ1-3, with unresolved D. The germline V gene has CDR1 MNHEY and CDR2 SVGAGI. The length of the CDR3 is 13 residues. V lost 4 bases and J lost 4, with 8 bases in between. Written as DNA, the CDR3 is TGTGCCAGCAGTTCAATGCGGGGAAACACCATATATTTT. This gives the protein CASSSMRGNTIYF.

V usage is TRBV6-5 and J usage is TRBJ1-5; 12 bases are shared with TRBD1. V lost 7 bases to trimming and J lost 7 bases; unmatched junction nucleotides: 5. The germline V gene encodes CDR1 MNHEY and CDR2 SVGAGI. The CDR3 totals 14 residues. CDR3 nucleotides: TGTGCCAGCATACGGGACAGGGGGCAACAGCCCCAGCATTTT. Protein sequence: CASIRDRGQQPQHF.

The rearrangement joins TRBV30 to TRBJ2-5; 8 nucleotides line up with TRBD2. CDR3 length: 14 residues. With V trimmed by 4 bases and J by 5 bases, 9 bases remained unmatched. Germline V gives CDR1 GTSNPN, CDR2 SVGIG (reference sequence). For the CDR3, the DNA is TGTGCCTGGAACAACGGGAGGGCCAGTGAGACCCAGTACTTC. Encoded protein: CAWNNGRASETQYF. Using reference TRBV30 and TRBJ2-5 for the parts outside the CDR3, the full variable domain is SQTIHQWPATLVQPVGSPLSLECTVEGTSNPNLYWYRQAAGRGLQLLFYSVGIGQISSEVPQNLSASRPQDRQFILSSKKLLLSDSGFYLCAWNNGRASETQYFGPGTRLLVL.

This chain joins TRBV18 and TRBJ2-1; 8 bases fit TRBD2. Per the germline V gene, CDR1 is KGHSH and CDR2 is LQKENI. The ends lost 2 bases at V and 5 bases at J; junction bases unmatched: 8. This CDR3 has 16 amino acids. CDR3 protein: CASSPTPAGGHNEQFF. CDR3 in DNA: TGTGCCAGCTCACCAACCCCCGCGGGAGGTCACAATGAGCAGTTCTTC.

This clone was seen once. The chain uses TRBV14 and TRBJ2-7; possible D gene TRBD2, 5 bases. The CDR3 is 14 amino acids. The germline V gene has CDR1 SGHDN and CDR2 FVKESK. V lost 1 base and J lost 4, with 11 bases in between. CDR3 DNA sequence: TGTGCCAGCAGCCAAGTCTTCCGGGATTACGAGCAGTACTTC. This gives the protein CASSQVFRDYEQYF.

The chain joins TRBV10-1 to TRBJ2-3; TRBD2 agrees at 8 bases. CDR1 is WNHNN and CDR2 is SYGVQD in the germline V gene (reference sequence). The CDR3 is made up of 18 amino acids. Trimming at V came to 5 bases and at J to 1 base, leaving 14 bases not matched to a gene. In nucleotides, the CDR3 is TGCGCCAGCAGTCCCCCGGGACTAGTAAAACTACGCACAGATACGCAGTATTTT. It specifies CASSPPGLVKLRTDTQYF.

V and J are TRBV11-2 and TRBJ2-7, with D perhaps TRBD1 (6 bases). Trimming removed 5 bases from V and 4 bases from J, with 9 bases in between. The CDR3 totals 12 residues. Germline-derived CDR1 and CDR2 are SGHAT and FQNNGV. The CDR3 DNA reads TGTGCCAGCAGCAAACAGGGTTACGAGCAGTACTTC. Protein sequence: CASSKQGYEQYF.

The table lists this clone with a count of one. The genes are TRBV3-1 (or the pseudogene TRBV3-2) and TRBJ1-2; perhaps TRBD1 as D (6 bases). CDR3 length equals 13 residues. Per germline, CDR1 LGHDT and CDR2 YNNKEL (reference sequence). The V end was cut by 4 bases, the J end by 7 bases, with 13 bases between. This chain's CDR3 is CASSPRGWAGYTF. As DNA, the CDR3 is TGTGCCAGCAGCCCGAGGGGGTGGGCTGGCTACACCTTC.

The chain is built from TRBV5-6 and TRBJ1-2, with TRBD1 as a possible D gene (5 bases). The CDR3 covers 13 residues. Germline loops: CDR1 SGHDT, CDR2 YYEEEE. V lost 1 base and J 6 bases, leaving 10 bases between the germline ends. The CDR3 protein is CASSLSRGDGYTF. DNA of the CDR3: TGTGCCAGCAGCTTGAGTAGGGGCGATGGCTACACCTTC.

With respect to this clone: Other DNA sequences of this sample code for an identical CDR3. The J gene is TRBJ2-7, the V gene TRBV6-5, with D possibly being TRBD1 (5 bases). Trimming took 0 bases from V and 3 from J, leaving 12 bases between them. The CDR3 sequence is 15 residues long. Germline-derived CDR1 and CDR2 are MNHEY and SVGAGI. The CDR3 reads CASSYSAGQGYEQYF. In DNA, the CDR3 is TGTGCCAGCAGTTACTCAGCCGGGCAGGGCTACGAGCAGTACTTC.

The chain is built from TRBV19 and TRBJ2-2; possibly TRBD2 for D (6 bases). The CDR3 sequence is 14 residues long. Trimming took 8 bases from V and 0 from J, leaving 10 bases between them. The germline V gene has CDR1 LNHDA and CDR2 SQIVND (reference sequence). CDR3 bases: TGTGCCAGTCAGGAGGGCGCGAACACCGGGGAGCTGTTTTTT. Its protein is CASQEGANTGELFF.

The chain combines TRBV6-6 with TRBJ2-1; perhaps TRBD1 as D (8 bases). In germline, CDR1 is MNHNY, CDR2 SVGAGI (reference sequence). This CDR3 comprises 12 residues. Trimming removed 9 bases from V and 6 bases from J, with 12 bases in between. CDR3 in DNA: TGTGCCAGTACAGGGGGGGTCAATGAGCAGTTCTTC. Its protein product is CASTGGVNEQFF.

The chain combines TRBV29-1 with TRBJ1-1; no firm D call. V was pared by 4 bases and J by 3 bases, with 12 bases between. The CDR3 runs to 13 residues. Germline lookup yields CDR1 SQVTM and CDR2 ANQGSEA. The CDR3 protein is CSVAVYGDTEAFF. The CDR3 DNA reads TGCAGCGTTGCTGTGTACGGAGACACTGAAGCTTTCTTT.